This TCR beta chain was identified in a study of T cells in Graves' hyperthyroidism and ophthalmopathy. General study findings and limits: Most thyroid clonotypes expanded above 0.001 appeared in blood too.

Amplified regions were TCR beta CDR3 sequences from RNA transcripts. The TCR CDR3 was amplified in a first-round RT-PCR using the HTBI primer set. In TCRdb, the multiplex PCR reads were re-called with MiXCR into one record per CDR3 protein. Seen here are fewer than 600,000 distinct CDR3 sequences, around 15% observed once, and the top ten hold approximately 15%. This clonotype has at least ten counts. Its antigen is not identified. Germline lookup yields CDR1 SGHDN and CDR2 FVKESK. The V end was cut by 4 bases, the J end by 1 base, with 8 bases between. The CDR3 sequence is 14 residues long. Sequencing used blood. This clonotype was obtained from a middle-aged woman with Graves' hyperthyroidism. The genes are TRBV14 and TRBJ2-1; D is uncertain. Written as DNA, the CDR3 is TGTGCCAGCAGCCGTTTAGGATCCTACAATGAGCAGTTCTTC. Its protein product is CASSRLGSYNEQFF.